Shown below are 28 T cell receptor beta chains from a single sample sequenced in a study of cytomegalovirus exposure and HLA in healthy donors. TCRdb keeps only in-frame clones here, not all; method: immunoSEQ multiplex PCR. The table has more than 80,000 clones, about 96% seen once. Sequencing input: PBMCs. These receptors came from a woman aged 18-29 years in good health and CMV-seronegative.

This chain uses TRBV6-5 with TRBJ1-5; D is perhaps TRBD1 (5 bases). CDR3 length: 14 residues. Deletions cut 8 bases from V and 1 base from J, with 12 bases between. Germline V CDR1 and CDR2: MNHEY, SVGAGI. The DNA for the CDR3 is TGTGCCAGCCGACCCCAGGGAAGCAATCAGCCCCAGCATTTT. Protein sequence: CASRPQGSNQPQHF.

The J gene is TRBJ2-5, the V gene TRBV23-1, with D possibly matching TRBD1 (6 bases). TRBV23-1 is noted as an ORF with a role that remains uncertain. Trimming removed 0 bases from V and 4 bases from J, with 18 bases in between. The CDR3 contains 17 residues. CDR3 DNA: TGCGCCAGCAGTCAATCGCTACAGGGCTTTCATGGAGAGACCCAGTACTTC. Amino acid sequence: CASSQSLQGFHGETQYF.

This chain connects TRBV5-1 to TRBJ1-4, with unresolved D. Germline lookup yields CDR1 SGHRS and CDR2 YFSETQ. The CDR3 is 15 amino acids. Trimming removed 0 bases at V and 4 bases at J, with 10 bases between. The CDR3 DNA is TGCGCCAGCAGCTTGGCGCGGGCTAGTAATGAAAAACTGTTTTTT. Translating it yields CASSLARASNEKLFF.

CDR3 loop: CASSSLREGTNIQYF. In nucleotides, the CDR3 is TGCGCCAGCAGCTCCTTGCGGGAGGGAACTAACATTCAGTACTTC. J is TRBJ2-4 and V is TRBV4-1; 9 positions agree with TRBD2. This CDR3 contains 15 residues. CDR1 and CDR2 (germline): MGHRA, YSYEKL. Unmatched junction bases numbered 9, after V lost 5 bases and J lost 7 bases.

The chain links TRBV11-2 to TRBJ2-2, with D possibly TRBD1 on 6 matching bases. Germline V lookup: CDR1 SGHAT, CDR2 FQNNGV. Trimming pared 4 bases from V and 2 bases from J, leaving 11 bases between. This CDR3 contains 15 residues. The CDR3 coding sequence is TGTGCCAGCAGCTCCCAGGGACACAACACCGGGGAGCTGTTTTTT. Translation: CASSSQGHNTGELFF.

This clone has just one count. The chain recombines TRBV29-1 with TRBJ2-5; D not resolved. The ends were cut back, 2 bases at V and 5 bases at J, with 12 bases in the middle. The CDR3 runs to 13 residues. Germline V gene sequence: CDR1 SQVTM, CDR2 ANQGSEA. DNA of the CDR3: TGCAGCGTTGAATTTAGCTCGGTCGAGACCCAGTACTTC. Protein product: CSVEFSSVETQYF.

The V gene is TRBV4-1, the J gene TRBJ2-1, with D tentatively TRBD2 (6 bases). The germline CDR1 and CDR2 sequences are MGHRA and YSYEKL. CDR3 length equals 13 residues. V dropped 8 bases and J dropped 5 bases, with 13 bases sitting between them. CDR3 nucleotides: TGCGCCAGCGGGGCGCGGGGACACAATGAGCAGTTCTTC. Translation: CASGARGHNEQFF.

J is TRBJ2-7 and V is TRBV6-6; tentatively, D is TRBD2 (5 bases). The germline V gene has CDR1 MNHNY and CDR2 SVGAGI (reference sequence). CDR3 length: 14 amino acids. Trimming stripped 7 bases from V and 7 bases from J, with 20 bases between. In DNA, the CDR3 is TGTGCCAGCATGGGAAATACCCGGACGGGGGAGCAGTACTTC. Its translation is CASMGNTRTGEQYF.

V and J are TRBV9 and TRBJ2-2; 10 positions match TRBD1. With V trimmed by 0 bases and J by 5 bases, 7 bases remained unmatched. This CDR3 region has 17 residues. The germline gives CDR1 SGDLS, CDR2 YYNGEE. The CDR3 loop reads CASSVASGQGGTGELFF. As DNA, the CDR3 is TGTGCCAGCAGCGTAGCTTCCGGACAGGGGGGTACCGGGGAGCTGTTTTTT.

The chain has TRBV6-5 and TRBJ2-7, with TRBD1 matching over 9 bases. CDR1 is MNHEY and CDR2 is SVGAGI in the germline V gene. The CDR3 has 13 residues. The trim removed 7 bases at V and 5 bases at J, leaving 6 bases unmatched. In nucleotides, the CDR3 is TGTGCCAGCAACAGACAGGGGGGCAACGAGCAGTACTTC. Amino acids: CASNRQGGNEQYF.

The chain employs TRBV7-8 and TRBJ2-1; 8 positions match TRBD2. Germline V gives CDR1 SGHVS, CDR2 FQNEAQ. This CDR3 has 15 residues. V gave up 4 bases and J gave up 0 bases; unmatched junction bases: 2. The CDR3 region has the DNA TGTGCCAGCAGCTCCACTAGCGGCTCCTACAATGAGCAGTTCTTC. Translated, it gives CASSSTSGSYNEQFF.

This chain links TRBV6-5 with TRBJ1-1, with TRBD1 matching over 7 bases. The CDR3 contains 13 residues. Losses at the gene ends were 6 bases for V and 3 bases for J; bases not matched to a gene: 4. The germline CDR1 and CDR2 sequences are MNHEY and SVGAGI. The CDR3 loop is CASRLQGDTEAFF. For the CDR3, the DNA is TGTGCCAGCAGACTCCAGGGGGACACTGAAGCTTTCTTT.

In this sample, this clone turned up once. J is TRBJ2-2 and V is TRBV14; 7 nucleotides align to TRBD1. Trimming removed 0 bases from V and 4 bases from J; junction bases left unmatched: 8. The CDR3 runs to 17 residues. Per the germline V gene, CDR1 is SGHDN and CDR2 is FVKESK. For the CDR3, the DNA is TGTGCCAGCAGCCAAGACACGACAGGGCCACGCACCGGGGAGCTGTTTTTT. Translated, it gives CASSQDTTGPRTGELFF.

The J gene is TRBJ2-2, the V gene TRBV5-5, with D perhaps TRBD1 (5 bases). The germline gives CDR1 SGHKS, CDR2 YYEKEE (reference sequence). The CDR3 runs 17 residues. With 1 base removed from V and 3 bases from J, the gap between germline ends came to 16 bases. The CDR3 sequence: CASSLSRGRAYTGELFF. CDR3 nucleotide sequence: TGTGCCAGCAGCTTGTCCCGCGGCAGGGCCTACACCGGGGAGCTGTTTTTT.

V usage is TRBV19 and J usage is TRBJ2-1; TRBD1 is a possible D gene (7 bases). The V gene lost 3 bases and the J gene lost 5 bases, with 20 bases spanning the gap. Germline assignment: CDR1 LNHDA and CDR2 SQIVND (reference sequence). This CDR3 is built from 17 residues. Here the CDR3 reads CASSISMGQGGHNEQFF. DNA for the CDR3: TGTGCCAGTAGTATTAGTATGGGGCAGGGGGGCCACAATGAGCAGTTCTTC.

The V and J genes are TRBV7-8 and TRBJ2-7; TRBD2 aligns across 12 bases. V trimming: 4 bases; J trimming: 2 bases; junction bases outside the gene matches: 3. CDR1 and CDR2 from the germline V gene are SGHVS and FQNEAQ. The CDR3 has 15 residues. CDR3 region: CASSSASGRAYEQYF. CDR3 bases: TGTGCCAGCAGCTCCGCTAGCGGGAGGGCCTACGAGCAGTACTTC.

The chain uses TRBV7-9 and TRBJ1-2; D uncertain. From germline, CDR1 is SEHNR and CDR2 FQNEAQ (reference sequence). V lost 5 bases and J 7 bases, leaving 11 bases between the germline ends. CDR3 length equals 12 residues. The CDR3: CASSPQDSGYTF. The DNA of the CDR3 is TGTGCCAGCAGCCCCCAGGACTCTGGCTACACCTTC.

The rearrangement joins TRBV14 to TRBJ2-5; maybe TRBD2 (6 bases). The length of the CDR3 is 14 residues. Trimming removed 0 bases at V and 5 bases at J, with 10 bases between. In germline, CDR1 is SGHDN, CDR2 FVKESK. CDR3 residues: CASSQEWGDETQYF. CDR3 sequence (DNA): TGTGCCAGCAGCCAAGAATGGGGGGATGAGACCCAGTACTTC.

The CDR3 protein is CASSKTASGGPDTQYF. CDR3 nucleotides: TGTGCCAGCAGCAAGACGGCTAGCGGGGGCCCGGATACGCAGTATTTT. The rearrangement joins TRBV11-3 to TRBJ2-3, with TRBD2 matching over 10 bases. This CDR3 has 16 residues. Germline CDR1 and CDR2: SGHNT and YENEEA. V lost 5 bases to trimming and J lost 6 bases; unmatched junction nucleotides: 11.

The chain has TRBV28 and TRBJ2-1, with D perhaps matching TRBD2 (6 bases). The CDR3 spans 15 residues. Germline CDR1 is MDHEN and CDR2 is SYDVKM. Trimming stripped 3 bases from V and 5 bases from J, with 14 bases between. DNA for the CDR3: TGTGCCAGCAGTTTTGAGGGTTGGGGGGACAATGAGCAGTTCTTC. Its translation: CASSFEGWGDNEQFF.

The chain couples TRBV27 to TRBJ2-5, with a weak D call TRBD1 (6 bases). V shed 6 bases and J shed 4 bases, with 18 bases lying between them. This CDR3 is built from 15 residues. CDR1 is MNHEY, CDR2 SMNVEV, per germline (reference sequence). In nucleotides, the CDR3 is TGTGCCAGCAGAAGACTTCAGGGGCTAGGAGAGACCCAGTACTTC. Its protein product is CASRRLQGLGETQYF.

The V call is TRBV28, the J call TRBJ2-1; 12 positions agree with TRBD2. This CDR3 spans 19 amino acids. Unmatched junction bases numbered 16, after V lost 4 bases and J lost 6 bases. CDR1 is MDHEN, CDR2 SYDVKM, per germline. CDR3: CASSSLPSGRDPLGNEQFF. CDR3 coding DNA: TGTGCCAGCAGTTCGCTACCTAGCGGGAGGGATCCTCTGGGCAATGAGCAGTTCTTC.

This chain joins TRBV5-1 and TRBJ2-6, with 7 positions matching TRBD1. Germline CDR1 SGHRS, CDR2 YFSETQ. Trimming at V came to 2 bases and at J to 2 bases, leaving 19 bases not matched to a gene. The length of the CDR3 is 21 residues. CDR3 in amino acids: CASSFFPVRDSFVPGANVLTF. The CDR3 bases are TGCGCCAGCAGCTTCTTTCCCGTAAGGGACAGTTTCGTCCCTGGGGCCAACGTCCTGACTTTC. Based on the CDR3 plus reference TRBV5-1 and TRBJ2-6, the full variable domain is KAGVTQTPRYLIKTRGQQVTLSCSPISGHRSVSWYQQTPGQGLQFLFEYFSETQRNKGNFPGRFSGRQFSNSRSEMNVSTLELGDSALYLCASSFFPVRDSFVPGANVLTFGAGSRLTVL.

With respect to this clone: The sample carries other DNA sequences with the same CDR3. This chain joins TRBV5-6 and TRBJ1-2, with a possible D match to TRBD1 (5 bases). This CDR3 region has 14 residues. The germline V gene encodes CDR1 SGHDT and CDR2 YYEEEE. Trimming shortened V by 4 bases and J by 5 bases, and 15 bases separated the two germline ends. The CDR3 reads CASSSGTGVYGYTF. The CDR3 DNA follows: TGTGCCAGCAGCAGCGGGACCGGAGTATATGGCTACACCTTC.

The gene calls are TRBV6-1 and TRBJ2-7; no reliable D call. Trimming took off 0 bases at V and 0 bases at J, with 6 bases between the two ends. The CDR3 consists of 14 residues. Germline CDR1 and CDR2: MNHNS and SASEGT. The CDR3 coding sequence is TGTGCCAGCAGTGAAGCGCGCAACTCCTACGAGCAGTACTTC. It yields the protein CASSEARNSYEQYF.

The CDR3 DNA reads TGTGCCAGCAGCTTGGAGTTCACAGATACGCAGTATTTT. It yields the protein CASSLEFTDTQYF. This sequence joins TRBV7-9 and TRBJ2-3, with D unclear. The V gene lost 3 bases and the J gene lost 2 bases, with 6 bases spanning the gap. Germline assignment: CDR1 SEHNR and CDR2 FQNEAQ (reference sequence). The CDR3 loop spans 13 amino acids. Drawing the rest from reference TRBV7-9 and TRBJ2-3, the complete variable domain is DTGVSQNPRHKITKRGQNVTFRCDPISEHNRLYWYRQTLGQGPEFLTYFQNEAQLEKSRLLSDRFSAERPKGSFSTLEIQRTEQGDSAMYLCASSLEFTDTQYFGPGTRLTVL.

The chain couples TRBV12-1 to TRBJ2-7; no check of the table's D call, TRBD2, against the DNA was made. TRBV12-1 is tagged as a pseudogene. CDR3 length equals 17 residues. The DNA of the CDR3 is TGTGCCAGCAGCTCCCCCCAGACTAGCGGGGGAACCTACGAGCAGTACTTC. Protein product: CASSSPQTSGGTYEQYF.

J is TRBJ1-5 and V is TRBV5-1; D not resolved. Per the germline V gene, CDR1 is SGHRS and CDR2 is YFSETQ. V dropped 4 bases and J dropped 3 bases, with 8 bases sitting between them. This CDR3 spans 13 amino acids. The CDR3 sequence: CASSEGLNQPQHF. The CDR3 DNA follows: TGCGCCAGCAGCGAGGGTCTCAATCAGCCCCAGCATTTT.